What follows describes a single T cell receptor (beta chain). This sample is drawn from a study of T cell changes during pregnancy in multiple sclerosis. Data came from immunoSEQ multiplex PCR; TCRdb stores just in-frame clones and leaves some out. Among around 36,000 clones listed, more than 90% were seen once. The CDR3 is 13 residues long. Germline CDR1 SQVTM, CDR2 ANQGSEA. The ends lost 6 bases at V and 2 bases at J; junction bases unmatched: 6. Sequencing was performed on CD8+ T cells from peripheral blood mononuclear cells, taken in the first trimester of pregnancy. The chain recombines TRBV29-1 with TRBJ2-7; 8 bases are a match to TRBD1. This TCR derives from a female donor with multiple sclerosis, enrolled in a pregnancy study. The DNA for the CDR3 is TGCAGCGTGGGGACAGGAACTACCTACGAGCAGTACTTC. It codes for CSVGTGTTYEQYF.